This TCR beta chain came from a study of blood T cell repertoires in COVID-19. The protocol was immunoSEQ multiplex PCR, while the TCRdb copy is restricted to in-frame clones and leaves out a portion. The sample records about 54,000 clones, roughly four fifths being singletons. Deletions cut 5 bases from V and 5 bases from J, with 13 bases between. CDR3 length: 14 residues. Per germline, CDR1 SGHDN and CDR2 FVKESK. The rearrangement joins TRBV14 to TRBJ2-1, with D possibly TRBD2 on 6 matching bases. Sequencing was done on a sample of peripheral blood. The TCR originated in a woman aged 55-70 years with acute or convalescent COVID-19. The CDR3 DNA follows: TGTGCCAGCAGCGGACTACAACCGAACAATGAGCAGTTCTTC. Translated, it gives CASSGLQPNNEQFF.